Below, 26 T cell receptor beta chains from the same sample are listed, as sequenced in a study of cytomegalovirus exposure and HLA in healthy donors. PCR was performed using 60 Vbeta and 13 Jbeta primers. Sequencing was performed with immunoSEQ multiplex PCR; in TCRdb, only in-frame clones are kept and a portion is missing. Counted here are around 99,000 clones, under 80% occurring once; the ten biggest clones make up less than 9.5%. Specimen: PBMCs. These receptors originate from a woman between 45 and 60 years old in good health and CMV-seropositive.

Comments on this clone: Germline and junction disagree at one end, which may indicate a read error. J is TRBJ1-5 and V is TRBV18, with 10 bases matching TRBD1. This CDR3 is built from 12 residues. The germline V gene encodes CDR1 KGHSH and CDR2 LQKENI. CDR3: CASSSGQGEADF. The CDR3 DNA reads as TGTGCCAGCTCATCCGGACAGGGGGAAGCCGATTTT.

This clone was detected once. The CDR3 bases are TGTGCCAGCAGCTTAGCGCGAGGGCTCAATGAGCAGTTCTTC. This translates into CASSLARGLNEQFF. The chain is built from TRBV7-9 and TRBJ2-1; tentative D call: TRBD2 (5 bases). V shed 0 bases and J shed 6 bases, with 9 bases lying between them. The germline gives CDR1 SEHNR, CDR2 FQNEAQ (reference sequence). The CDR3 consists of 14 residues.

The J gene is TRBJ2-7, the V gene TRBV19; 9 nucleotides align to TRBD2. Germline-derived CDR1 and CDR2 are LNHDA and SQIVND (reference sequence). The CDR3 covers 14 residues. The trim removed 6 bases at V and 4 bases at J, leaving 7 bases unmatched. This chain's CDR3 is CASSPSSGVYEQYF. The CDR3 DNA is TGTGCCAGTAGCCCTTCTAGCGGGGTGTACGAGCAGTACTTC.

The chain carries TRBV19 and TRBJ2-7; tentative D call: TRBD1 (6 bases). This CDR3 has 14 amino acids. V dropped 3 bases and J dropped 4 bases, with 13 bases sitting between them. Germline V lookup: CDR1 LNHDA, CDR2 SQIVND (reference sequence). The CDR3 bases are TGTGCCAGTAGTATGGGCAGCAGGGGTTACGAGCAGTACTTC. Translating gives CASSMGSRGYEQYF.

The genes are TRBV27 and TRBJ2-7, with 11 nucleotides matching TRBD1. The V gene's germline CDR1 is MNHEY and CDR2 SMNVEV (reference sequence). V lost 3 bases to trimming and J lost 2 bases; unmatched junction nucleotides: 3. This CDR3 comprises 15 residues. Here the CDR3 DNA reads TGTGCCAGCAGTTTGGGACAGGGGGTTACCTACGAGCAGTACTTC. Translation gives CASSLGQGVTYEQYF.

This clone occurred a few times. In DNA, the CDR3 is TGTGCCAGCAGCCCCAGGGGGACCTGGGAGACCCAGTACTTC. Its protein product is CASSPRGTWETQYF. The chain links TRBV5-6 to TRBJ2-5; 7 nucleotides match TRBD1. This CDR3 spans 14 amino acids. CDR1 SGHDT and CDR2 YYEEEE come from the germline V gene. Trimming at V came to 4 bases and at J to 5 bases, leaving 8 bases not matched to a gene.

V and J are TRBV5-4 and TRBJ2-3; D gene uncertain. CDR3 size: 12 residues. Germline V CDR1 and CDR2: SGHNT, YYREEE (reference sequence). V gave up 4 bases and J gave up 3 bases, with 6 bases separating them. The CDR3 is CASSPRTDTQYF. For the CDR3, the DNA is TGTGCCAGCAGCCCGAGGACAGATACGCAGTATTTT.

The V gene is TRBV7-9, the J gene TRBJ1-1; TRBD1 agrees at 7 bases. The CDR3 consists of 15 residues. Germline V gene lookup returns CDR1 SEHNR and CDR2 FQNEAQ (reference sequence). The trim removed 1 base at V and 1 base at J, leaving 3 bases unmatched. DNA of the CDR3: TGTGCCAGCAGCTTAGACAACAGGGGGAACACTGAAGCTTTCTTT. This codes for CASSLDNRGNTEAFF.

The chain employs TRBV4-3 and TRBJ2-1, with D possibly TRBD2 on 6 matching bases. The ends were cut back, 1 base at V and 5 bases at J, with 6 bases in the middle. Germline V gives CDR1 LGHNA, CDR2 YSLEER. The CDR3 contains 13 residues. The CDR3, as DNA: TGCGCCAGCAGCCAAGCGGGGGACAATGAGCAGTTCTTC. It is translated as CASSQAGDNEQFF.

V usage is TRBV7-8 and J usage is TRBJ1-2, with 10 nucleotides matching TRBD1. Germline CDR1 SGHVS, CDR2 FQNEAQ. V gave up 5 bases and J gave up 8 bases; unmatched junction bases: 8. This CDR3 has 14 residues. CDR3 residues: CASSRDRGITGYTF. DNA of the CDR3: TGTGCCAGCAGCAGGGACAGGGGTATAACGGGCTACACCTTC.

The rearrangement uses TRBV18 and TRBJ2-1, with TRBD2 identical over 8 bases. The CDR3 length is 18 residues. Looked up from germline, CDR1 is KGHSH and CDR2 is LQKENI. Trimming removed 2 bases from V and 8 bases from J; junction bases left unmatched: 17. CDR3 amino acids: CASSPFPPSGRGVDEQFF. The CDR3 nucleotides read TGTGCCAGCTCACCATTTCCGCCGAGCGGGAGAGGCGTCGATGAGCAGTTCTTC.

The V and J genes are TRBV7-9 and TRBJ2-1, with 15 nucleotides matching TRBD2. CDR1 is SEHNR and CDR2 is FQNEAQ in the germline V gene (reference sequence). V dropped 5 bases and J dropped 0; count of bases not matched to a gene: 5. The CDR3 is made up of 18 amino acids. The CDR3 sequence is CASSPRTSGGASYNEQFF. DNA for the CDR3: TGTGCCAGCAGCCCCCGGACTAGCGGGGGGGCCTCCTACAATGAGCAGTTCTTC.

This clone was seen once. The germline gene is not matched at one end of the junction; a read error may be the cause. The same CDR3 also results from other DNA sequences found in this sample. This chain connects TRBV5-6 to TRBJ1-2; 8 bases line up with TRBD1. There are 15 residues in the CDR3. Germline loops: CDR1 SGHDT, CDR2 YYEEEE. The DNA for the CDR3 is TGCGCCAGCAGCTTGCTACAGGGGGAGCACTATGGCTACACCTTC. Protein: CASSLLQGEHYGYTF. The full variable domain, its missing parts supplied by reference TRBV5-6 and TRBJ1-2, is DAGVTQSPTHLIKTRGQQVTLRCSPKSGHDTVSWYQQALGQGPQFIFQYYEEEERQRGNFPDRFSGHQFPNYSSELNVNALLLGDSALYLCASSLLQGEHYGYTFGSGTRLTVV.

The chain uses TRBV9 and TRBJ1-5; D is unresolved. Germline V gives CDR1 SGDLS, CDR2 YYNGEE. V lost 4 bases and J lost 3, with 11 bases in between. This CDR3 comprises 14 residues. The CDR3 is CASSLEGFNQPQHF. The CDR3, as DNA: TGTGCCAGCAGCCTGGAGGGTTTCAATCAGCCCCAGCATTTT.

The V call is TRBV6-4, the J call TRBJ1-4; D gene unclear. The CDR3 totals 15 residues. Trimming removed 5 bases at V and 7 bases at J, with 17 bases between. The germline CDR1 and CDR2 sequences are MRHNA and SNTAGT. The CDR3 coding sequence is TGTGCCAGCAGTCCCGTGGGAGTGGGTAGTGAAAAACTGTTTTTT. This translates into CASSPVGVGSEKLFF.

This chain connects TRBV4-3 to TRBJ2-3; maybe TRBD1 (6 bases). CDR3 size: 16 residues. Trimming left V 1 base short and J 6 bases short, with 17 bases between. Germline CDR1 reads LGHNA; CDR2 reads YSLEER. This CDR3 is CASSQVVAVQGDTQYF. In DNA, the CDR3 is TGCGCCAGCAGCCAAGTCGTAGCAGTTCAGGGGGATACGCAGTATTTT.

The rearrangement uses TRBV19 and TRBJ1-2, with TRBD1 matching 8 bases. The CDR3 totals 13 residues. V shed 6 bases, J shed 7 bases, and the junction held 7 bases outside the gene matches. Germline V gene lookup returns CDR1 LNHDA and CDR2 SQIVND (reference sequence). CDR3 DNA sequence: TGTGCCAGTAGCCTACAGGGGGAGGCTGGCTACACCTTC. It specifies CASSLQGEAGYTF.

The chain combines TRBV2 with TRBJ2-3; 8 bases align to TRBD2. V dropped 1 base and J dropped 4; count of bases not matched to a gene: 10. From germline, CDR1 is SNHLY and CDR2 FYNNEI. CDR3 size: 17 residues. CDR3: CASSEGPAGANPDTQYF. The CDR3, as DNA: TGTGCCAGCAGTGAAGGGCCAGCGGGGGCCAACCCAGATACGCAGTATTTT.

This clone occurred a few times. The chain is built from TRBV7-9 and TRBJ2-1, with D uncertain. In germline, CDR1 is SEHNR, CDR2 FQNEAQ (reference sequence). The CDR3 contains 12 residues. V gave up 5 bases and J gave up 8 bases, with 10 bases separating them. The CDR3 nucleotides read TGTGCCAGCAGCCCCGACATCGATGAGCAGTTCTTC. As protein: CASSPDIDEQFF. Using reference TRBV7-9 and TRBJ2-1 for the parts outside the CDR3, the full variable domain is DTGVSQNPRHKITKRGQNVTFRCDPISEHNRLYWYRQTLGQGPEFLTYFQNEAQLEKSRLLSDRFSAERPKGSFSTLEIQRTEQGDSAMYLCASSPDIDEQFFGPGTRLTVL.

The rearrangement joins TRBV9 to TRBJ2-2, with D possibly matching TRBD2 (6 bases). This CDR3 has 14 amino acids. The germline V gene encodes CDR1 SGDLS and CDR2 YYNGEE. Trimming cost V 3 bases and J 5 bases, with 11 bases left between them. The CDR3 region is CASSGQLATGELFF. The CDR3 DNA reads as TGTGCCAGCAGCGGCCAACTAGCAACCGGGGAGCTGTTTTTT.

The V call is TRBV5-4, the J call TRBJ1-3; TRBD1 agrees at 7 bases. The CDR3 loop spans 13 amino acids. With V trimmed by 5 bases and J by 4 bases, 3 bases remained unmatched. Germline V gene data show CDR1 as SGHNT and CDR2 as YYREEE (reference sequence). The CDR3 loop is CASSSGGGNTIYF. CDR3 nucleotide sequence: TGTGCCAGCAGTTCAGGGGGAGGAAACACCATATATTTT.

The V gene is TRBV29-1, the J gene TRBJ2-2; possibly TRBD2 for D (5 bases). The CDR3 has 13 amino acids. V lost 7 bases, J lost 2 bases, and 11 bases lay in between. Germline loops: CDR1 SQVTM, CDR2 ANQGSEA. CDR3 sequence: CSGRGINTGELFF. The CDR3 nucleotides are TGCAGCGGACGGGGAATTAACACCGGGGAGCTGTTTTTT.

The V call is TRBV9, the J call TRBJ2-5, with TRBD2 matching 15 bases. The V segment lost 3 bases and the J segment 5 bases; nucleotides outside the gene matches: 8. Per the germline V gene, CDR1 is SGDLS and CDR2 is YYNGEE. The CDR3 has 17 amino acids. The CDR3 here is CASSEGLAGGPAETQYF. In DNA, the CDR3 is TGTGCCAGCAGCGAAGGACTAGCGGGAGGGCCCGCGGAGACCCAGTACTTC.

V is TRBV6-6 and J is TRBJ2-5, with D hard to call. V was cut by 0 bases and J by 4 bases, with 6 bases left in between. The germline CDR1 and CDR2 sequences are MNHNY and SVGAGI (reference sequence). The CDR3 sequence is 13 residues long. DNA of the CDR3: TGTGCCAGCAGTTACTCCTCCCTAGAGACCCAGTACTTC. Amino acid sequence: CASSYSSLETQYF.

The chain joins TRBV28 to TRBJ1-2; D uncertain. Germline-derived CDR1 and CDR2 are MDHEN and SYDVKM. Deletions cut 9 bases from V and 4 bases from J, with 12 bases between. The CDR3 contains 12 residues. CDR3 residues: CASLTGLYGYTF. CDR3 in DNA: TGTGCCAGTCTAACGGGTCTCTATGGCTACACCTTC.

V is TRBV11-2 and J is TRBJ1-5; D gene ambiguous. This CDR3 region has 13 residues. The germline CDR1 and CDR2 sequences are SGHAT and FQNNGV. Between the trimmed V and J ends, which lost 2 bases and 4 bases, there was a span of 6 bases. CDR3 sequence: CASSLLRNQPQHF. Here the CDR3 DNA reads TGTGCCAGCAGCTTATTGCGGAATCAGCCCCAGCATTTT.